The following is a T cell receptor (beta chain) sequence with its context. The V end was cut by 4 bases, the J end by 11 bases, with 12 bases between. This CDR3 region has 13 residues. As originally analysed: Researchers report that nucleated cell counts were estimated from reference gene primer amplification. The method was immunoSEQ multiplex PCR; TCRdb's version includes in-frame clones alone and lacks a portion of them. Clonal size and the V and J genes are those of that table, whereas D and trimming came from the DNA. Of over 150,000 clones listed, 90% to 95% are singletons. This record comes from a study of blood T cell repertoires in COVID-19. Study-wide context: Sites across the United States, Italy and Spain contributed samples from acute and convalescent COVID-19. PBMCs, B-cell-depleted T cells, or T cells were the source of the cDNA or gDNA that made up the material.

The sequenced material came from peripheral blood. The rearrangement joins TRBV12-3 or TRBV12-4 to TRBJ1-6; possible D gene TRBD1, 5 bases. This receptor was obtained from a man in his fifties with acute or convalescent COVID-19. This CDR3 is CASSSGTETPLHF. Here the CDR3 DNA reads TGTGCCAGCAGTTCTGGGACTGAAACACCCCTCCACTTT.